These 7 T cell receptor beta chains were sequenced from one sample in a study of tumor-infiltrating lymphocytes in primary liver carcinoma. Total RNA amounting to 500 ng was the source from which TCR beta cDNA was made with a constant-region primer. Construction of TCR beta libraries relied on three successive nested multiplex PCR rounds employing slightly modified ARM-PCR. The first two PCR rounds used TRBV1-TRBV30 primers with a Cbeta primer, approximately 10 cycles each. TCRdb analysed the multiplex PCR reads with MiXCR anew, one entry per CDR3 protein. The data hold almost 200,000 distinct CDR3 sequences, with 65% observed a single time. The study extracted blood RNA from unsorted whole blood and also extracted germline DNA. The sample was peripheral blood. These receptors were obtained from a woman aged 55 to 70 with primary liver carcinoma and hepatitis B virus infection.

This clonotype was observed a single time. J is TRBJ1-1 and V is TRBV7-9, with 7 positions matching TRBD1. CDR3 length: 14 amino acids. V was clipped by 5 bases and J by 3 bases; unmatched bases: 6. Germline V gives CDR1 SEHNR, CDR2 FQNEAQ (reference sequence). This CDR3 is CASSRTGVDTEAFF. CDR3 DNA sequence: TGTGCCAGCAGCCGTACAGGGGTGGACACTGAAGCTTTCTTT.

The chain has TRBV14 and TRBJ2-5; D is unclear. V lost 0 bases and J lost 2, with 10 bases in between. Germline V gene lookup returns CDR1 SGHDN and CDR2 FVKESK. The CDR3 has 15 residues. The CDR3 loop reads CASSQDLTIQETQYF. The CDR3 DNA is TGTGCCAGCAGCCAAGATCTAACTATTCAAGAGACCCAGTACTTC.

This clonotype has a count of ten or more. This chain uses TRBV29-1 with TRBJ1-2, with TRBD1 matching over 11 bases. CDR1 SQVTM and CDR2 ANQGSEA come from the germline V gene. The CDR3 contains 14 residues. Trimming cost V 6 bases and J 3 bases; bases outside gene matches: 6. As DNA, the CDR3 is TGCAGCGTGGCCGGACAGGGGGCAGACTATGGCTACACCTTC. It encodes CSVAGQGADYGYTF.

Notes on this clonotype: At one boundary the junction diverges from the germline segment, which might be a read error. This chain joins TRBV12-3 or TRBV12-4 and TRBJ2-3; 8 nucleotides match TRBD2. This CDR3 comprises 16 residues. CDR3 amino acids: CASSSRAAGVADTQYF. In nucleotides, the CDR3 is TGTGCCAGCAGTTCCAGGGCAGCGGGAGTGGCCGATACTCAGTATTTT.

To note about this clonotype: The junction departs from the called germline gene at one end, perhaps through a read error. The J gene is TRBJ2-1, the V gene TRBV29-1; 7 positions match TRBD1. This CDR3 contains 14 residues. Germline V gene sequence: CDR1 SQVTM, CDR2 ANQGSEA. CDR3 protein: CSVEVPGQLHEQLF. The CDR3 bases are TGCAGCGTTGAAGTTCCGGGACAGTTGCATGAGCAGCTCTTC.

Turning to this clonotype: This may come from a read error, since a much larger clone is one base off. This chain connects TRBV5-4 to TRBJ2-5; D remains ambiguous. Per the germline V gene, CDR1 is SGHNT and CDR2 is YYREEE (reference sequence). The CDR3 length is 13 residues. CDR3 bases: TGTGCCATCAGCTTAGCAGCACAAGAGACCCAGTACTTC. It codes for CAISLAAQETQYF.

This clonotype was found many times. The chain carries TRBV5-5 and TRBJ2-1; the D is unclear. Germline CDR1 and CDR2: SGHKS and YYEKEE (reference sequence). Trimming removed 3 bases at V and 7 bases at J, with 17 bases between. The CDR3 runs 15 residues. Written as DNA, the CDR3 is TGTGCCAGCAGCTCGGCCCGGCTCCGGGCGAATGAGCAGTTCTTC. It translates to CASSSARLRANEQFF.